This T cell receptor (beta chain) was sequenced for a study of OX40 agonist ivuxolimab in advanced cancers. Turning to the study itself: At 0.01 to 10 mg/kg, ivuxolimab was administered intravenously to patients every 2 weeks. Past anti-PD-1, anti-PD-L1 or anti-CTLA-4 therapy was accepted, and 30% to 45% had received some. Points from the study as a whole: More expanded clones were seen, on average, in CD8+ T cells than in CD4+.

TCRdb's table, derived via immunoSEQ multiplex PCR, lists solely in-frame clones and lacks some. There are 40,000 or so clones in the sample; 88% occur only once, and around 12% lies in the top ten. A note on this clone: What it binds is not known.

The CDR3 sequence is 13 residues long. In germline, CDR1 is LNHNV, CDR2 YYDKDF (reference sequence). The V and J ends lost 5 bases and 1 base respectively, with 6 bases between them. The clonotype comes from an adult with an advanced solid tumor such as melanoma, head and neck, liver or kidney cancer. This chain joins TRBV15 and TRBJ1-3; D perhaps matches TRBD1 (5 bases). The sequenced sample was CD4+ or CD8+ T cells sorted from blood, obtained in a trial of the OX40 agonist ivuxolimab. The CDR3 reads CATSRGSGNTIYF. CDR3 nucleotides: TGTGCCACCAGCCGGGGGTCTGGAAACACCATATATTTT.